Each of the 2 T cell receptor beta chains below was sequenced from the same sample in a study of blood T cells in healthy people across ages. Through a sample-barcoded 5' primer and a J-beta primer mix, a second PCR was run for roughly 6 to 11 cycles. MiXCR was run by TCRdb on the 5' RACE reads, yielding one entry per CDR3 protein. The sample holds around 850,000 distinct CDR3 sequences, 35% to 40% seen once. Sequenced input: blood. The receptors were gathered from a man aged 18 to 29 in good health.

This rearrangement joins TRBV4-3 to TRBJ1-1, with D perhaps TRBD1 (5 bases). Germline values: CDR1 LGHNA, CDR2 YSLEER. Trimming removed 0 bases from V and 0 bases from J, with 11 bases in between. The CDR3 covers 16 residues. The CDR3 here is CASSQDWEGMNTEAFF. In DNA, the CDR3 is TGCGCCAGCAGCCAAGATTGGGAGGGGATGAACACTGAAGCTTTCTTT.

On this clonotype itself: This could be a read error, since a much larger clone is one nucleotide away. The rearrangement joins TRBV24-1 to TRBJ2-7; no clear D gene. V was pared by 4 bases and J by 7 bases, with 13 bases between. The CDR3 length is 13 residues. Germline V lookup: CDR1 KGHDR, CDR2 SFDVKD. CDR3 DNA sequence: TGTGCCACCAGTGAACCCCGGGCGACAGAGCAGTACTTC. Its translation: CATSEPRATEQYF.